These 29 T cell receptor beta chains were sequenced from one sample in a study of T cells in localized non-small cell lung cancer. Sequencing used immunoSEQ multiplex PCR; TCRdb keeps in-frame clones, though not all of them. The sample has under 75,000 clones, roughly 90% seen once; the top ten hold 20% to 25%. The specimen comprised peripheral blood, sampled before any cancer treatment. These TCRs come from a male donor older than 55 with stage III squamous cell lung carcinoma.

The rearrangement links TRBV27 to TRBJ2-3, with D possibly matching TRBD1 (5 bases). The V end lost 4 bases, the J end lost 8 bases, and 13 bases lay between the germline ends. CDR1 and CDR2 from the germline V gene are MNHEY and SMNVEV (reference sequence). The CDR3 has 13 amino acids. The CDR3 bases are TGTGCCAGCAGTTCCGACGACCAGGGTACGCAGTATTTT. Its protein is CASSSDDQGTQYF.

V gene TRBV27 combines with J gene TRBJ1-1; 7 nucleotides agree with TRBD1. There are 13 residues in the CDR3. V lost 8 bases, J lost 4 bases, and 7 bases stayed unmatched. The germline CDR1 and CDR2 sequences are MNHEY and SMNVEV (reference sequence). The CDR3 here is CASGRSGGTEAFF. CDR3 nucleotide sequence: TGTGCCAGCGGGCGGTCAGGGGGCACTGAAGCTTTCTTT.

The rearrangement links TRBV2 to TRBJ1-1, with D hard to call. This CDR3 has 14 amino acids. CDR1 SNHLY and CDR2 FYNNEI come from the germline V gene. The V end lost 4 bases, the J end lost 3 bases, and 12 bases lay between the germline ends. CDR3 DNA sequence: TGTGCCAGCAGTGTCACGGACTTGTACACTGAAGCTTTCTTT. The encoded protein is CASSVTDLYTEAFF. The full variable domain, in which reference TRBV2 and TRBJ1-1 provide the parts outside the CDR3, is EPEVTQTPSHQVTQMGQEVILRCVPISNHLYFYWYRQILGQKVEFLVSFYNNEISEKSEIFDDQFSVERPDGSNFTLKIRSTKLEDSAMYFCASSVTDLYTEAFFGQGTRLTVV.

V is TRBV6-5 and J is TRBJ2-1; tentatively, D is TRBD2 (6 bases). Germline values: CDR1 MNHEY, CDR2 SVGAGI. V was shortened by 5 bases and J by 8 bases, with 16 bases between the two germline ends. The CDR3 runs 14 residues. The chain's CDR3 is CASSRARTGDEQFF. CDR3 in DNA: TGTGCCAGCAGTCGGGCCCGGACGGGGGATGAGCAGTTCTTC.

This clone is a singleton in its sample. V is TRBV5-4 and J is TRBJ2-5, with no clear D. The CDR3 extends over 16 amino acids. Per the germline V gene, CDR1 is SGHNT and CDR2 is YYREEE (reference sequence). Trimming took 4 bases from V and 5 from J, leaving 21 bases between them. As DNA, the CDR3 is TGTGCCAGCAGCGCTGACCTGCTGTCGGTAGGGGAGACCCAGTACTTC. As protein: CASSADLLSVGETQYF.

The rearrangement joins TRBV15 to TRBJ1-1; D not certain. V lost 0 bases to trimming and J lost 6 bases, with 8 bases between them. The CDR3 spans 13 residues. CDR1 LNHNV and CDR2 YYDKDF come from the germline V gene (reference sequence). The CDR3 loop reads CATSREPVAEAFF. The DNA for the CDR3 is TGTGCCACCAGCAGAGAGCCAGTCGCTGAAGCTTTCTTT.

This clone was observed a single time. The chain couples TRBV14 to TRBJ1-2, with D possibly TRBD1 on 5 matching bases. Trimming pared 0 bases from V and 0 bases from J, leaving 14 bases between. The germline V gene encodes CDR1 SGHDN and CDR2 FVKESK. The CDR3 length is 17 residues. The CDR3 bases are TGTGCCAGCAGCCAAGATCGCGGCGGGGCCTCTAACTATGGCTACACCTTC. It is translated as CASSQDRGGASNYGYTF.

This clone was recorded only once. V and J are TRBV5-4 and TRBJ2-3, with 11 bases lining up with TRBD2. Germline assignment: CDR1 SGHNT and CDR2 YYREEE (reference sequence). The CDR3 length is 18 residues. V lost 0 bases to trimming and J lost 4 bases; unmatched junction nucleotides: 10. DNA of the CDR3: TGTGCCAGCAGCTTGGAGCTAGCGGGGGGCCCCTCTGCAGATACGCAGTATTTT. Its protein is CASSLELAGGPSADTQYF.

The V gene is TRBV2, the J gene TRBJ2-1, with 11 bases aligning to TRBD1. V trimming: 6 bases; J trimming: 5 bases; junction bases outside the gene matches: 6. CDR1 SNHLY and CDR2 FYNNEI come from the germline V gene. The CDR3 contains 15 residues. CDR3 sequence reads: CASSGGTGGNNEQFF. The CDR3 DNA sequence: TGTGCCAGCAGCGGCGGGACAGGGGGAAACAATGAGCAGTTCTTC.

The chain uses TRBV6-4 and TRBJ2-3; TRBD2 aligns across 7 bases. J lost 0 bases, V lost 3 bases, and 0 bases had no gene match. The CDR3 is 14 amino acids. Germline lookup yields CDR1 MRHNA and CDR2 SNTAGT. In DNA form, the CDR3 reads TGTGCCAGCAGTGAACTAGCGAGCACAGATACGCAGTATTTT. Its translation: CASSELASTDTQYF.

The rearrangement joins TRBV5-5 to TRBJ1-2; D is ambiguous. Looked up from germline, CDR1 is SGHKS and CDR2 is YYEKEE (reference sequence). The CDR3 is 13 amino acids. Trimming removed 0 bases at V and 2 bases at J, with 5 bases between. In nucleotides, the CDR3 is TGTGCCAGCAGCTTGGATGGCAACTATGGCTACACCTTC. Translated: CASSLDGNYGYTF.

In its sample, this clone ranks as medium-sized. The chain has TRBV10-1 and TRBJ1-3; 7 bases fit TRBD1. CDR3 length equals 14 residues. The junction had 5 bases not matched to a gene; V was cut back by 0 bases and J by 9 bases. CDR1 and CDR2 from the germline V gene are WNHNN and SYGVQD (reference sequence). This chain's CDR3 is CASSESGQVPTIYF. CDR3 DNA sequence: TGCGCCAGCAGTGAGTCCGGACAGGTCCCCACCATATATTTT.

CDR3 residues: CATSREGLNYEQYV. The CDR3 DNA follows: TGTGCCACCAGCAGAGAAGGGCTTAACTACGAGCAGTACGTC. The chain is built from TRBV15 and TRBJ2-7; D unclear. Per germline, CDR1 LNHNV and CDR2 YYDKDF (reference sequence). V was clipped by 0 bases and J by 3 bases, with 9 bases between them. The CDR3 totals 14 residues.

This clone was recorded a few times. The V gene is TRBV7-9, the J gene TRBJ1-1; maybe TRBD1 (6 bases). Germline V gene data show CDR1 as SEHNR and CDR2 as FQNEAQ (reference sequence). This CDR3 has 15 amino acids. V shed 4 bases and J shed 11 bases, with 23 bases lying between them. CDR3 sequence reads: CASSSGGTYTTRAFF. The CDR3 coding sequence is TGTGCCAGCAGCTCAGGAGGGACATACACGACGAGGGCTTTCTTT.

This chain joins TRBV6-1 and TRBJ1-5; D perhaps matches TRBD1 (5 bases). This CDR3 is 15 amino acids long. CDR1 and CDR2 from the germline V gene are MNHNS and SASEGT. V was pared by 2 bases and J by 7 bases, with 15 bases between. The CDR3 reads CASSESRAARQPQHF. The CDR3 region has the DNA TGTGCCAGCAGTGAATCCAGGGCGGCCCGGCAGCCCCAGCATTTT.

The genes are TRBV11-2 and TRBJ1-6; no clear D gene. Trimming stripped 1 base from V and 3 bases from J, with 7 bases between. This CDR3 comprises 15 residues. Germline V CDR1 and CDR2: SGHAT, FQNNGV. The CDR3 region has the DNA TGTGCCAGCAGCTTAGGGCGGTTCTATAATTCACCCCTCCACTTT. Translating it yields CASSLGRFYNSPLHF.

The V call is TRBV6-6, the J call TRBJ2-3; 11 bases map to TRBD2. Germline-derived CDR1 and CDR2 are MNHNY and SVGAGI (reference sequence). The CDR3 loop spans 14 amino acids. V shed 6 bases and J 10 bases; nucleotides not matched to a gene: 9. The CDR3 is CASSSSGGQNSQYF. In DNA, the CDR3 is TGTGCCAGCAGCTCTAGCGGGGGGCAGAATTCGCAGTATTTT.

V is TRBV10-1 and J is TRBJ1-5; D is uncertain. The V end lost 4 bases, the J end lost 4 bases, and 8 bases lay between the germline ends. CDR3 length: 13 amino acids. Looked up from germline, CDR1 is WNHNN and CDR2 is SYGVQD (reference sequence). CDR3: CASSVEGNQPQHF. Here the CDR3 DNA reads TGCGCCAGCAGTGTTGAGGGAAATCAGCCCCAGCATTTT.

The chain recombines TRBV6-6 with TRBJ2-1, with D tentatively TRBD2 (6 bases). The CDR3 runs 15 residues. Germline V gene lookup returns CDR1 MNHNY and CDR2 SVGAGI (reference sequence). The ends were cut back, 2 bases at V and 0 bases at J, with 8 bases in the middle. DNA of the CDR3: TGTGCCAGCAGTTACGGGACTGGCTCCTACAATGAGCAGTTCTTC. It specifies CASSYGTGSYNEQFF.

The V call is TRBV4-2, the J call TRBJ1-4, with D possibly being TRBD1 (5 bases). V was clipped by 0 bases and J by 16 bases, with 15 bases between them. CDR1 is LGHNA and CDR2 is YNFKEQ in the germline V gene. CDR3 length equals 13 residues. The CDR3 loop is CASSQEVLRDQFF. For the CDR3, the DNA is TGTGCCAGCAGCCAAGAGGTCCTCCGGGACCAGTTTTTT.

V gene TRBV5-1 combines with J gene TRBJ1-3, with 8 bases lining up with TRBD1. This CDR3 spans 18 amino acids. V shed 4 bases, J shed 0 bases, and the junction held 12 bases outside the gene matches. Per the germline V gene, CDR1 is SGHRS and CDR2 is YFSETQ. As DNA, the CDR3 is TGCGCCAGCAGCGGAACGGGACAGGCACTCCTCTCTGGAAACACCATATATTTT. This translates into CASSGTGQALLSGNTIYF.

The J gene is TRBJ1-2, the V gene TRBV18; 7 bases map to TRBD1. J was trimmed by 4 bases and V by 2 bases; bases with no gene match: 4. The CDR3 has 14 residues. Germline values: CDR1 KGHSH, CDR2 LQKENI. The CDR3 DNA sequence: TGTGCCAGCTCACCAGGGGACAGCCTCTATGGCTACACCTTC. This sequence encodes CASSPGDSLYGYTF.

The CDR3 nucleotides read TGTGCCAGCAGACCGGCGGGGGGGAGAAGGGAGACCCAGTACTTC. Amino acids: CASRPAGGRRETQYF. The chain recombines TRBV27 with TRBJ2-5; the match to TRBD2 covers 9 bases. Germline values: CDR1 MNHEY, CDR2 SMNVEV (reference sequence). V shed 6 bases, J shed 5 bases, and the junction held 10 bases outside the gene matches. CDR3 length: 15 amino acids.

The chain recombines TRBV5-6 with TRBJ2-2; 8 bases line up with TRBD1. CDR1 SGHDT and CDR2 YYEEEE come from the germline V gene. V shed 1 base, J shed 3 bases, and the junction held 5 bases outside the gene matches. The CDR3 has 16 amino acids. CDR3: CASSLRTGSDTGELFF. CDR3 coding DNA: TGTGCCAGCAGCTTGAGGACAGGGTCGGACACCGGGGAGCTGTTTTTT.

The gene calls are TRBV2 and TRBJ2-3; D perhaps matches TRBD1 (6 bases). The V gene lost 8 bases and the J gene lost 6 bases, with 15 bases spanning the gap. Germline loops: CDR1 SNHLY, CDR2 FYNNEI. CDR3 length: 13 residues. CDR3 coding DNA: TGTGCCAGCGCTACGAACAGGGATGATACGCAGTATTTT. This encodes CASATNRDDTQYF.

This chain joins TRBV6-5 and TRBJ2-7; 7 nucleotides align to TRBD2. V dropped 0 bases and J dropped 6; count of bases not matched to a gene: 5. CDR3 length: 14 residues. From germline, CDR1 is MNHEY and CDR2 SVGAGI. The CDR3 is CASSYSGGLGEQYF. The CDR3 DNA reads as TGTGCCAGCAGTTACTCGGGGGGGTTGGGCGAGCAGTACTTC.

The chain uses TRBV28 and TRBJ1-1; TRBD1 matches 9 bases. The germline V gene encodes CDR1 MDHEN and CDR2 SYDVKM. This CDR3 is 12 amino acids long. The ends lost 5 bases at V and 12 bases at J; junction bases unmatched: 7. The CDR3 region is CASSQTGGLTFF. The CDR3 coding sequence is TGTGCCAGCAGTCAGACAGGGGGATTAACTTTCTTT.

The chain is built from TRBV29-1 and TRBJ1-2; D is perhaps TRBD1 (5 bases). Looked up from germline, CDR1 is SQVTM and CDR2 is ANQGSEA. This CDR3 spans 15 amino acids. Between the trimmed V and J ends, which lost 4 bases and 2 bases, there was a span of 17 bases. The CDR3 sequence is CSVVPFTGSNYGYTF. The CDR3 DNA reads TGCAGCGTTGTACCCTTTACAGGATCAAACTATGGCTACACCTTC.

In nucleotides, the CDR3 is TGTGCCAGCAGCCGCGGGGGACCCTACGAGCAGTACGTC. It yields the protein CASSRGGPYEQYV. The rearrangement joins TRBV7-8 to TRBJ2-7, with 7 bases that match TRBD2. Per the germline V gene, CDR1 is SGHVS and CDR2 is FQNEAQ. CDR3 length: 13 amino acids. V shed 5 bases and J 2 bases; nucleotides not matched to a gene: 3.